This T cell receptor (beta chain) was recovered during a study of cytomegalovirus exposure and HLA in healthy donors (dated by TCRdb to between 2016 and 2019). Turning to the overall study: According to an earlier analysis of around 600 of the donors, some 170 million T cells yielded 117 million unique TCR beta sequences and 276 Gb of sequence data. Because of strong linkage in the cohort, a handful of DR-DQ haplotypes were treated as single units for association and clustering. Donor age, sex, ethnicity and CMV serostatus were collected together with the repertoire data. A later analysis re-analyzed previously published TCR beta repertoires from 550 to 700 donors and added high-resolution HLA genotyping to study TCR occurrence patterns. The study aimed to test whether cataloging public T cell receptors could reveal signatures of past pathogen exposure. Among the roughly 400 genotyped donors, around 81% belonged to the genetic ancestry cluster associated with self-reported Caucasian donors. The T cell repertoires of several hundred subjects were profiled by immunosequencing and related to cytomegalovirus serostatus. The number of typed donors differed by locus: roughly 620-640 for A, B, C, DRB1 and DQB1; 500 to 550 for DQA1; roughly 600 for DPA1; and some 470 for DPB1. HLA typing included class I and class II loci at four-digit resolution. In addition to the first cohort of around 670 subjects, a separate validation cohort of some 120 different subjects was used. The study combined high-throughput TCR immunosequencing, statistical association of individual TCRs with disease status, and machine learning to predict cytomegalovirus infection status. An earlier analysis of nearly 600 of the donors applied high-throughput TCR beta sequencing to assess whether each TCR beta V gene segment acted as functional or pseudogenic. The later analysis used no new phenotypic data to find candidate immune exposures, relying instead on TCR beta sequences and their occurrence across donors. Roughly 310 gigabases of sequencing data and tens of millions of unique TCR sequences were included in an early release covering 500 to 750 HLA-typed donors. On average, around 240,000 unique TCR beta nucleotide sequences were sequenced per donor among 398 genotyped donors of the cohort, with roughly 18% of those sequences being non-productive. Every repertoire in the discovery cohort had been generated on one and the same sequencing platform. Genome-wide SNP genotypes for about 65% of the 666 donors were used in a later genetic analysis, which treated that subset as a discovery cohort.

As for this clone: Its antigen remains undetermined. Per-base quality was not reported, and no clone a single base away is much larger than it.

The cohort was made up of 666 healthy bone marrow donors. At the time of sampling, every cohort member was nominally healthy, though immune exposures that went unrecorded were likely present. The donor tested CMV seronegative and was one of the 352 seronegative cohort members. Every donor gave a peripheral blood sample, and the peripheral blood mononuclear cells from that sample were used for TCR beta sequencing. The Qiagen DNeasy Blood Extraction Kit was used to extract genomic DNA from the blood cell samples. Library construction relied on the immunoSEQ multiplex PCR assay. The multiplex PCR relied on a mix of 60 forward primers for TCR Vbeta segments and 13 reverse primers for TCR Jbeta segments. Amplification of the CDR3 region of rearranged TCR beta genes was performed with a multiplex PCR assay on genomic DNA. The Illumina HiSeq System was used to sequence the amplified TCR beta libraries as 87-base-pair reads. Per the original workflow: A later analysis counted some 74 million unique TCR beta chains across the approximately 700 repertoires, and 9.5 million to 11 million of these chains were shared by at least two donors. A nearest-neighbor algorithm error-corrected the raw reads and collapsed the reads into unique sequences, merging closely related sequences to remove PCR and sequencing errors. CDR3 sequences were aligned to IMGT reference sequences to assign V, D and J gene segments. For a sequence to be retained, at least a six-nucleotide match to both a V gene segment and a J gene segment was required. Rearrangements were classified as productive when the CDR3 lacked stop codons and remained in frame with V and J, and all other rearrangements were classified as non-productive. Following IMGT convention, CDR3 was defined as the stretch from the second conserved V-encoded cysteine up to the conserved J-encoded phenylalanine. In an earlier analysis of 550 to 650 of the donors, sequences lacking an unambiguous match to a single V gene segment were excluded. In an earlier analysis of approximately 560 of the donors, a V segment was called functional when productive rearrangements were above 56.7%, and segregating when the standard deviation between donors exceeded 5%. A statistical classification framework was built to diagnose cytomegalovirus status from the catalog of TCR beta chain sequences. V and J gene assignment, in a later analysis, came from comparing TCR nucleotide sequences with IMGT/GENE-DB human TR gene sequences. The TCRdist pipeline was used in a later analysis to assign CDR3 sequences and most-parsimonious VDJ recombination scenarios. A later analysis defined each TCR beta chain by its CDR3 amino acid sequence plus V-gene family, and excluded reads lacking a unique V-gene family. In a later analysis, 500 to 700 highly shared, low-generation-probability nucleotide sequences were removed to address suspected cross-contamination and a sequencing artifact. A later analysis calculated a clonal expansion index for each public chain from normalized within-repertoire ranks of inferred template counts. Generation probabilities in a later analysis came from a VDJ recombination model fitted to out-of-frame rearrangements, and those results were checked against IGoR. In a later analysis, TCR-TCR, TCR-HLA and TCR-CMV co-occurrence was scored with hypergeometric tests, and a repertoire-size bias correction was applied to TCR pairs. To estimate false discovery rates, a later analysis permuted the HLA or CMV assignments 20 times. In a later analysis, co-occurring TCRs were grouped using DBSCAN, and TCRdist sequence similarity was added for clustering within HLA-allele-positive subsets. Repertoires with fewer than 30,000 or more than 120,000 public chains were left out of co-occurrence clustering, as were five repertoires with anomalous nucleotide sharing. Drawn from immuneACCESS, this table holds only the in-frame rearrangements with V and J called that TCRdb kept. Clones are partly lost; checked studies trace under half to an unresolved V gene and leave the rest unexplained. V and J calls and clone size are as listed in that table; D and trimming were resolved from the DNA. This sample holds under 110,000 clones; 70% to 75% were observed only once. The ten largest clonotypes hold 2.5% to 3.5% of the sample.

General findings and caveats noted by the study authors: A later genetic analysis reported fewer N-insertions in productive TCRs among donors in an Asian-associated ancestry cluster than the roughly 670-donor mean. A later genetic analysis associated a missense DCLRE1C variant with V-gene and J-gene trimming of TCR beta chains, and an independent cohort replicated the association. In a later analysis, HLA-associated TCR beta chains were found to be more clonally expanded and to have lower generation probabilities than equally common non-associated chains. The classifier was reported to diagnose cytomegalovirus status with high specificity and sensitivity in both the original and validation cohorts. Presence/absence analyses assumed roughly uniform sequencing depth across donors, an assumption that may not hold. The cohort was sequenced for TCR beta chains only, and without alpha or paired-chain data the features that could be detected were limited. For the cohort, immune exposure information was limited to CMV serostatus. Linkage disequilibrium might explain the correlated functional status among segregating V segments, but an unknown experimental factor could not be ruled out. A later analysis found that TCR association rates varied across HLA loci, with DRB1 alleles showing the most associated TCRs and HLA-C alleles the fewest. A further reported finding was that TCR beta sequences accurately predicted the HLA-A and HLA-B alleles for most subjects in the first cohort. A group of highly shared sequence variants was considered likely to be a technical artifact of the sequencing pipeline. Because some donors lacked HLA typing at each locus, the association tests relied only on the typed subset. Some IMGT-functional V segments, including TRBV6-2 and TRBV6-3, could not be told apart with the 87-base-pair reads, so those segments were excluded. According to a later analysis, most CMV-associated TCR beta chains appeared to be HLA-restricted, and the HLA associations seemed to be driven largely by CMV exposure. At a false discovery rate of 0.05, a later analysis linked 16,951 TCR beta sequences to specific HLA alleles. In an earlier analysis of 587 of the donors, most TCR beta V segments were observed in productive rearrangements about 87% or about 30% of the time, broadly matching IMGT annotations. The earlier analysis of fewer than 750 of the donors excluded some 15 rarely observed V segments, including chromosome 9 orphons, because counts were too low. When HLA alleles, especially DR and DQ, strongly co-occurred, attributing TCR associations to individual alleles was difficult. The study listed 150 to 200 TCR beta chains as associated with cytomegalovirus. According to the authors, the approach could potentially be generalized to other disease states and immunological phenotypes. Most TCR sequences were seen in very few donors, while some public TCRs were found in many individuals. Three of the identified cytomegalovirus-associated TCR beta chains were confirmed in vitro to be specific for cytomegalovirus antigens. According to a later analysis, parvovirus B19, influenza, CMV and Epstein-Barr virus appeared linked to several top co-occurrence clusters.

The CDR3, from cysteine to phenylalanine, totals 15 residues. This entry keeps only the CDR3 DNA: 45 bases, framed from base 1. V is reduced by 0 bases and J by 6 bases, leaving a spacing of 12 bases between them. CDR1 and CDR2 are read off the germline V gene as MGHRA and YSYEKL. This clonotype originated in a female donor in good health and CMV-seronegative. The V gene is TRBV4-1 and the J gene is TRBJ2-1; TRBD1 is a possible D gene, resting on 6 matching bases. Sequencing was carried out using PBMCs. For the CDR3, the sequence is CASSQEDRGRNEQFF. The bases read TGCGCCAGCAGCCAAGAGGACAGAGGACGCAATGAGCAGTTCTTC.